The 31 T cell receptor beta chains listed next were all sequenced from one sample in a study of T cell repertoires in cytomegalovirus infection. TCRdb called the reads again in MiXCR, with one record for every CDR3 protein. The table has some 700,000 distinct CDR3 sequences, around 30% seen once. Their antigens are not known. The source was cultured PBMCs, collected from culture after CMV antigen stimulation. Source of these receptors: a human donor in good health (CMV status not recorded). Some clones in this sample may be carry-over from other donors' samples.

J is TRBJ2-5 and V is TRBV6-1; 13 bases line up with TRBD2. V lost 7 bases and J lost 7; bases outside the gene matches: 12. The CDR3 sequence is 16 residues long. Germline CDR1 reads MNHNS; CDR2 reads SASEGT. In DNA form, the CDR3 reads TGTGCCAGCACGCACCCCACTAGCGGGAGGGGCGGGACCCAGTACTTC. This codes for CASTHPTSGRGGTQYF.

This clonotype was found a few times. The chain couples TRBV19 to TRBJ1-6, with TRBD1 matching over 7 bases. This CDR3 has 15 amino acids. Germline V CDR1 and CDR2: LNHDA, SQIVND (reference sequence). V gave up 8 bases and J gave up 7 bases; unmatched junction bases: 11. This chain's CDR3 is CASARAKGANSPLHF. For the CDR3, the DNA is TGTGCCAGTGCCCGAGCCAAGGGGGCCAATTCACCCCTCCACTTT. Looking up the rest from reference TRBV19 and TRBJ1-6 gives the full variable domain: DGGITQSPKYLFRKEGQNVTLSCEQNLNHDAMYWYRQDPGQGLRLIYYSQIVNDFQKGDIAEGYSVSREKKESFPLTVTSAQKNPTAFYLCASARAKGANSPLHFGNGTRLTVT.

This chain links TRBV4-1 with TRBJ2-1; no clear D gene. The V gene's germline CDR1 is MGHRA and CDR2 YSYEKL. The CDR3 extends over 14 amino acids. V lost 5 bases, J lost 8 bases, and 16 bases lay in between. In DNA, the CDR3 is TGCGCCAGCAGCTGGGCGAATCGGGCTGATGAGCAGTTCTTC. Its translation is CASSWANRADEQFF.

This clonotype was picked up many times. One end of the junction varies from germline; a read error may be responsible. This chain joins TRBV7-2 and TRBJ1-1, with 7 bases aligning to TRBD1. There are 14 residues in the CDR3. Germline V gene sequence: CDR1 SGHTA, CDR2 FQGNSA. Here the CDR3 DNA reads TGTGCCAGCAGCCGTACAGGGGAGAACGCTGAAGCTTTCTTT. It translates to CASSRTGENAEAFF.

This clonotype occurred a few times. The CDR3 DNA reads as TGTGCCAGCAGCTTAGGTCTAGCGAGTTCAGATACGCAGTATTTT. This translates into CASSLGLASSDTQYF. V usage is TRBV7-2 and J usage is TRBJ2-3; D is possibly TRBD2 (6 bases). V lost 1 base and J 4 bases, leaving 12 bases between the germline ends. Germline CDR1 and CDR2: SGHTA and FQGNSA. This CDR3 has 15 residues.

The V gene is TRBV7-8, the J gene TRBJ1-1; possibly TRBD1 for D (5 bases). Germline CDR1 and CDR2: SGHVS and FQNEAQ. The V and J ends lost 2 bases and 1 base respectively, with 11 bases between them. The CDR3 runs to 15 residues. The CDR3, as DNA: TGTGCCAGCAGCTTACGAGGGGCTACGAACACTGAAGCTTTCTTT. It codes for CASSLRGATNTEAFF.

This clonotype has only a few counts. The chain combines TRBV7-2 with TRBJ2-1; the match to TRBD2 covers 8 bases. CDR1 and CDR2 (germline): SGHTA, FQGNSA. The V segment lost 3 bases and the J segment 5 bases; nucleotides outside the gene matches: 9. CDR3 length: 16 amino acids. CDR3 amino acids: CASSFRVIAGNNEQFF. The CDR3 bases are TGTGCCAGCAGCTTTAGGGTAATAGCGGGAAACAATGAGCAGTTCTTC.

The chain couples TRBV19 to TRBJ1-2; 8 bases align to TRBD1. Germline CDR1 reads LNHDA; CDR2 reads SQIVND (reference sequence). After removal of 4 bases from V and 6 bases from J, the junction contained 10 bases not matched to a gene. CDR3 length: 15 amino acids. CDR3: CASSTRDAGGDGYTF. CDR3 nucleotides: TGTGCCAGTAGTACCAGAGACGCAGGGGGCGATGGCTACACCTTC.

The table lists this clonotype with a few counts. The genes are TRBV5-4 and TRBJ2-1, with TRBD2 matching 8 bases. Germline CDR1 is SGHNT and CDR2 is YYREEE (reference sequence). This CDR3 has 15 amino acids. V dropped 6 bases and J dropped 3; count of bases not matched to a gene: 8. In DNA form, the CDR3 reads TGTGCCAGCAAGACATCCGGGGGGGTCTACAATGAGCAGTTCTTC. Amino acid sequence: CASKTSGGVYNEQFF.

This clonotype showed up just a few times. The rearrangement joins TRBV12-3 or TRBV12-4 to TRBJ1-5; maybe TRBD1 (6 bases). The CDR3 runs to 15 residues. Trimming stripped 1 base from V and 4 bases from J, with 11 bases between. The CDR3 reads CASSLVVQGNQPQHF. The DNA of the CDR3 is TGTGCCAGCAGTTTAGTGGTCCAGGGGAATCAGCCCCAGCATTTT.

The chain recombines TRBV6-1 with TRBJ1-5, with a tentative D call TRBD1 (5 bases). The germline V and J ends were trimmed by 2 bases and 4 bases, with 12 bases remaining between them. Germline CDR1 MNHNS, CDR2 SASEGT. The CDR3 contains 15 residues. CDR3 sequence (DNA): TGTGCCAGCAGTGAACTGGGGGGTCCGAATCAGCCCCAGCATTTT. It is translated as CASSELGGPNQPQHF.

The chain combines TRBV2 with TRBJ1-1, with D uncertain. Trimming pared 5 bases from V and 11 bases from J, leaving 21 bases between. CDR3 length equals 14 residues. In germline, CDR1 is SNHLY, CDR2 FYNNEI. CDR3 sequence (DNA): TGTGCCAGCAGTCAGACTTCGGGCTTGCGATTGGCTTTCTTT. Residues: CASSQTSGLRLAFF.

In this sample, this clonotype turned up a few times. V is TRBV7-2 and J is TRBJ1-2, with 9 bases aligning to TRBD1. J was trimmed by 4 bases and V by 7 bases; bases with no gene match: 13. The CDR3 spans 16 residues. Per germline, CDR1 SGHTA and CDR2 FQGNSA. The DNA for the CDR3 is TGTGCCAGCACCCGAGCCCCCGGGACAGGGAGCTATGGCTACACCTTC. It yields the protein CASTRAPGTGSYGYTF.

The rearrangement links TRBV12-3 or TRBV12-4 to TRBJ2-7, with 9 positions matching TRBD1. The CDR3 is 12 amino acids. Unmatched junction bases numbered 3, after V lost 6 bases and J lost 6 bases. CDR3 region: CASRSTGGEQYF. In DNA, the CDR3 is TGTGCCAGCAGATCGACAGGGGGCGAGCAGTACTTC.

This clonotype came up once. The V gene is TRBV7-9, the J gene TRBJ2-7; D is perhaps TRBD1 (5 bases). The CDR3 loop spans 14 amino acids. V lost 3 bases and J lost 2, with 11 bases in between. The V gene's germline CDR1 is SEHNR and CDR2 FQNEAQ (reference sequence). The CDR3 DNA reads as TGTGCCAGCAGCTTTCGTCCAGGGCCCTACGAGCAGTACTTC. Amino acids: CASSFRPGPYEQYF.

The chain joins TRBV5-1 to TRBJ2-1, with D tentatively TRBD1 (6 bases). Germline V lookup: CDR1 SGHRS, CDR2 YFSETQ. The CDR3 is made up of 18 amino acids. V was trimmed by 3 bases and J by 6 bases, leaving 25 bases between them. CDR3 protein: CASSSSFYNRDSGNEQFF. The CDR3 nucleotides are TGCGCCAGCAGCTCATCGTTCTACAACAGGGATTCGGGCAATGAGCAGTTCTTC. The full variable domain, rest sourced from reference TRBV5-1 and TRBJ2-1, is KAGVTQTPRYLIKTRGQQVTLSCSPISGHRSVSWYQQTPGQGLQFLFEYFSETQRNKGNFPGRFSGRQFSNSRSEMNVSTLELGDSALYLCASSSSFYNRDSGNEQFFGPGTRLTVL.

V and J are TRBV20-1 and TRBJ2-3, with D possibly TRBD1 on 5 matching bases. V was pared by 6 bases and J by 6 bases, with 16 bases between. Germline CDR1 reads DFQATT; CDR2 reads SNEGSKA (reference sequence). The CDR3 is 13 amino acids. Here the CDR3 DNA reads TGCAGTGCCGACCCGGTGGGGCGTGATACGCAGTATTTT. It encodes CSADPVGRDTQYF.

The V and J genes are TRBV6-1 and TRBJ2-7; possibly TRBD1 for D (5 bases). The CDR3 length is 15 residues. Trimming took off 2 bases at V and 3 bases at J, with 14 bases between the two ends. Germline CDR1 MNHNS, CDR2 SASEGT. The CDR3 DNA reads TGTGCCAGCAGTGAAAAAGGGGTGTCCCTCTACGAGCAGTACTTC. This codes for CASSEKGVSLYEQYF.

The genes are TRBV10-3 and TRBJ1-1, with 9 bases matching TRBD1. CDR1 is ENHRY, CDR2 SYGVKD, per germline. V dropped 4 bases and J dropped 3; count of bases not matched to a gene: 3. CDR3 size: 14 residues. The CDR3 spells CAISGTGADTEAFF. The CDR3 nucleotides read TGTGCCATCAGTGGGACAGGGGCGGACACTGAAGCTTTCTTT.

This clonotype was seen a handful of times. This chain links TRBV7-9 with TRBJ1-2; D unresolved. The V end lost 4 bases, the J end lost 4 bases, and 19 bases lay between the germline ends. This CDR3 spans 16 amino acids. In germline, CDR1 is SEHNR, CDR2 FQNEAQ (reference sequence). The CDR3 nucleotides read TGTGCCAGCAGCTCCGATGGCTCGCCGGGCGGCTATGGCTACACCTTC. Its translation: CASSSDGSPGGYGYTF.

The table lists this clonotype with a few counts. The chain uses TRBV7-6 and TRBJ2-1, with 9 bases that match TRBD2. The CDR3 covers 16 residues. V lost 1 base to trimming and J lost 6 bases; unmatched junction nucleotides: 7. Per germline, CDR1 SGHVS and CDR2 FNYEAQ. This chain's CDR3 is CASSLVLAGRTNEQFF. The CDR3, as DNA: TGTGCCAGCAGCTTAGTTCTAGCGGGACGAACCAATGAGCAGTTCTTC.

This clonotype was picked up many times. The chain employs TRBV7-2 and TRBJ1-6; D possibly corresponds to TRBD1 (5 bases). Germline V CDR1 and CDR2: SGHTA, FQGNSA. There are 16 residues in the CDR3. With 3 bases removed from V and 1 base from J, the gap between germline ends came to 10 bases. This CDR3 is CASSLKGLSYNSPLHF. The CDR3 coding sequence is TGTGCCAGCAGCTTGAAGGGACTATCCTATAATTCACCCCTCCACTTT.

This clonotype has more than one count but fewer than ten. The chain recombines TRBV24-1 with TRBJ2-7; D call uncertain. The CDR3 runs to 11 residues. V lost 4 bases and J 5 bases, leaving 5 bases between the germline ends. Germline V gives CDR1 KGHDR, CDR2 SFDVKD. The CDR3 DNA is TGTGCCACCAGTGAAGGCAACGAGCAGTACTTC. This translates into CATSEGNEQYF.

The CDR3 reads CATSRGGGASTDTQYF. DNA of the CDR3: TGTGCCACCAGCAGAGGTGGGGGGGCTAGCACAGATACGCAGTATTTT. This chain joins TRBV15 and TRBJ2-3; D may be TRBD2 (7 bases). There are 16 residues in the CDR3. CDR1 is LNHNV, CDR2 YYDKDF, per germline (reference sequence). The ends were cut back, 1 base at V and 0 bases at J, with 11 bases in the middle. Full variable domain (rest looked up from reference TRBV15 and TRBJ2-3): DAMVIQNPRYQVTQFGKPVTLSCSQTLNHNVMYWYQQKSSQAPKLLFHYYDKDFNNEADTPDNFQSRRPNTSFCFLDIRSPGLGDTAMYLCATSRGGGASTDTQYFGPGTRLTVL.

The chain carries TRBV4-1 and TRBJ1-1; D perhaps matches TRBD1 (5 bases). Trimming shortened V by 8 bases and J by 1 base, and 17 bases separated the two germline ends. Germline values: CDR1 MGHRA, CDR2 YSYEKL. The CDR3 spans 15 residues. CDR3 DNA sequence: TGCGCCAGCCGACTCAGGGTTTTGGGGAACACTGAAGCTTTCTTT. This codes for CASRLRVLGNTEAFF.

CDR3 region: CASSPLAGEYTDTQYF. CDR3 DNA sequence: TGTGCCAGCAGCCCCCTCGCGGGGGAATACACAGATACGCAGTATTTT. The chain employs TRBV7-2 and TRBJ2-3; 7 bases align to TRBD2. Germline lookup yields CDR1 SGHTA and CDR2 FQGNSA. CDR3 length equals 16 residues. Trimming took 5 bases from V and 2 from J; bases not matched to a gene: 10.

DNA of the CDR3: TGTGCCAGCAGTTATCAGGGCGGGTGGGGCACTGAAGCTTTCTTT. Its protein is CASSYQGGWGTEAFF. This sequence joins TRBV6-6 and TRBJ1-1; D possibly corresponds to TRBD1 (5 bases). Germline assignment: CDR1 MNHNY and CDR2 SVGAGI (reference sequence). The CDR3 has 15 residues. Trimming took 3 bases from V and 4 from J, leaving 15 bases between them.

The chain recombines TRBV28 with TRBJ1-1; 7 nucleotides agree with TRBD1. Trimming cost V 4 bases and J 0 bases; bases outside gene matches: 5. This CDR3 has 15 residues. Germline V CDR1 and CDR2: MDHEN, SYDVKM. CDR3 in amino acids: CASSSPGTVNTEAFF. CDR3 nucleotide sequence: TGTGCCAGCAGTTCCCCCGGGACAGTGAACACTGAAGCTTTCTTT.

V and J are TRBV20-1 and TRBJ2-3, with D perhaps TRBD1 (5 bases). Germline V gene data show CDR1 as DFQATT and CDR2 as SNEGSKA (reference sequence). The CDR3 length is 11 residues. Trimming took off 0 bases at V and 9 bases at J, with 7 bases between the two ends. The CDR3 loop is CSAREAGTQYF. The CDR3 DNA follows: TGCAGTGCTAGAGAGGCAGGGACGCAGTATTTT.

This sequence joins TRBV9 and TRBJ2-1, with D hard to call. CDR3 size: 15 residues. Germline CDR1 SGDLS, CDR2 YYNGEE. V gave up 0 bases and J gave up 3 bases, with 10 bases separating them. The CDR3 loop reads CASSVENRNYNEQFF. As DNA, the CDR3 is TGTGCCAGCAGCGTAGAGAACAGAAACTACAATGAGCAGTTCTTC.

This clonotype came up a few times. Written as DNA, the CDR3 is TGTGCCAGCAGCTTAGGCGGGGGGGCGAATCAATACAATGAGCAGTTCTTC. As protein: CASSLGGGANQYNEQFF. The V and J genes are TRBV7-6 and TRBJ2-1; 9 bases agree with TRBD2. V lost 1 base to trimming and J lost 4 bases; unmatched junction nucleotides: 8. Germline lookup yields CDR1 SGHVS and CDR2 FNYEAQ. The CDR3 has 17 amino acids.